This T cell receptor beta chain emerged from a study of vaccination and CD4 T cells after COVID-19. Study information: Each participant underwent a two-dose regimen of either the BNT162b2 or the mRNA-1273 vaccine. Post-vaccine specimens were obtained a median about 70 days after dose two (range 14 to 241).

Scientists ran DNA taken from cultured CD4+ T cells through the Oncomine TCR Beta short-read assay for sequencing. Genomic DNA was isolated from CD4+ T cells that had been cultured. TCRdb redid the calling of the PCR reads with MiXCR, one entry per CDR3 protein. The sample consists of 20,000 to 25,000 distinct CDR3 sequences, less than 50% of them appearing once. On this clonotype itself: Its specificity is unknown.

Treatment indicated: approximately 11-day PBMC culture with coronavirus spike peptide pools or control peptides (ViraFEST assay). Expansion of antigen-specific T cells with peptide pools by ViraFEST preceded sequencing of TCRs. The sequences come from CD4+ T cells from blood, cultured in vitro, collected before SARS-CoV-2 vaccination. The receptor was derived from a human donor who had recovered from COVID-19.

Here the CDR3 reads CASSDPAGVDEQFF. CDR3 in DNA: TGCGCCAGCAGTGACCCAGCGGGAGTGGATGAGCAGTTCTTC. The chain joins TRBV10-2 to TRBJ2-1; 8 bases line up with TRBD2. The length of the CDR3 is 14 residues. The J segment lost 8 bases and the V segment lost 3 bases, leaving 6 bases of the junction unmatched. Germline CDR1 WSHSY, CDR2 SAAADI.